Listed here are 15 T cell receptor beta chains from one sample, sequenced in a study of T cell responses to AZD1222 COVID-19 vaccine. The data were produced by immunoSEQ multiplex PCR, yet TCRdb's version contains in-frame clones alone and is incomplete. The data show about 98,000 clones, 80% to 90% seen once. The source was peripheral blood, collected on day 0 of MenACWY control vaccination. All receptors come from an adult in good health.

The chain links TRBV7-2 to TRBJ1-1; D is undetermined. The CDR3 contains 17 residues. The germline V and J ends were trimmed by 5 bases and 2 bases, with 21 bases remaining between them. The germline V gene encodes CDR1 SGHTA and CDR2 FQGNSA. DNA of the CDR3: TGTGCCAGCAGCCTCCGAGCCCAGAGGCAGCCTAACACTGAAGCTTTCTTT. Protein: CASSLRAQRQPNTEAFF.

The rearrangement uses TRBV7-9 and TRBJ1-3, with 8 nucleotides matching TRBD1. V gave up 4 bases and J gave up 2 bases; unmatched junction bases: 4. Germline V lookup: CDR1 SEHNR, CDR2 FQNEAQ (reference sequence). The CDR3 has 15 amino acids. The CDR3 region is CASSSQTGAGNTIYF. The CDR3 DNA reads TGTGCCAGCAGCTCCCAGACAGGGGCTGGAAACACCATATATTTT.

The gene calls are TRBV14 and TRBJ1-1; D may be TRBD1 (6 bases). The CDR3 is 16 residues long. Germline V gene sequence: CDR1 SGHDN, CDR2 FVKESK. V lost 3 bases and J 0 bases, leaving 14 bases between the germline ends. The CDR3 spells CASSHRGLSMNTEAFF. CDR3 nucleotide sequence: TGTGCCAGCAGCCACAGGGGCCTCTCGATGAACACTGAAGCTTTCTTT. Full variable domain (rest looked up from reference TRBV14 and TRBJ1-1): EAGVTQFPSHSVIEKGQTVTLRCDPISGHDNLYWYRRVMGKEIKFLLHFVKESKQDESGMPNNRFLAERTGGTYSTLKVQPAELEDSGVYFCASSHRGLSMNTEAFFGQGTRLTVV.

The chain combines TRBV30 with TRBJ1-3; no firm D call. Deletions cut 1 base from V and 4 bases from J, with 14 bases between. Germline CDR1 is GTSNPN and CDR2 is SVGIG (reference sequence). CDR3 length equals 15 residues. CDR3 protein: CAWSGWYGSGNTIYF. The DNA of the CDR3 is TGTGCCTGGAGTGGTTGGTATGGGTCGGGAAACACCATATATTTT.

The rearrangement joins TRBV2 to TRBJ1-6; 7 bases fit TRBD1. Germline assignment: CDR1 SNHLY and CDR2 FYNNEI. V lost 6 bases and J lost 4; bases outside the gene matches: 6. This CDR3 spans 15 amino acids. CDR3 residues: CASSGTDTYNSPLHF. Written as DNA, the CDR3 is TGTGCCAGCAGCGGGACAGACACTTATAATTCACCCCTCCACTTT.

This clone was counted a few times. The V call is TRBV6-5, the J call TRBJ1-4; D uncertain. This CDR3 is built from 15 residues. Germline V lookup: CDR1 MNHEY, CDR2 SVGAGI. The V and J ends lost 2 bases and 0 bases respectively, with 7 bases between them. The CDR3 is CASSYAQSTNEKLFF. CDR3 sequence (DNA): TGTGCCAGCAGTTACGCGCAGTCAACTAATGAAAAACTGTTTTTT.

This rearrangement joins TRBV19 to TRBJ1-2; D is perhaps TRBD1 (5 bases). CDR1 is LNHDA and CDR2 is SQIVND in the germline V gene (reference sequence). The CDR3 runs 12 residues. Trimming took off 10 bases at V and 7 bases at J, with 16 bases between the two ends. DNA of the CDR3: TGTGCCACAAGATTTGGGGACTCTGGCTACACCTTC. Translation gives CATRFGDSGYTF.

The rearrangement joins TRBV14 to TRBJ2-7; D not resolved. The length of the CDR3 is 14 residues. Germline V lookup: CDR1 SGHDN, CDR2 FVKESK. Trimming cost V 5 bases and J 4 bases, with 15 bases left between them. Here the CDR3 DNA reads TGTGCCAGCAGCACCGGTTTGGGTGGGTACGAGCAGTACTTC. Translating it yields CASSTGLGGYEQYF.

The rearrangement joins TRBV5-1 to TRBJ2-3; 9 nucleotides line up with TRBD1. From germline, CDR1 is SGHRS and CDR2 YFSETQ. The CDR3 contains 17 residues. Trimming took 4 bases from V and 2 from J; bases not matched to a gene: 11. The CDR3 nucleotides read TGCGCCAGCAGCCCGAAGACCGGGACAGGGCCCACAGATACGCAGTATTTT. It encodes CASSPKTGTGPTDTQYF.

This clone came up once. This sequence joins TRBV9 and TRBJ1-3, with D possibly matching TRBD1 (6 bases). The CDR3 has 16 residues. Germline V lookup: CDR1 SGDLS, CDR2 YYNGEE. Trimming shortened V by 2 bases and J by 3 bases, and 15 bases separated the two germline ends. The CDR3 here is CASSVSGGLVGNTIYF. The CDR3 region has the DNA TGTGCCAGCAGCGTTAGCGGGGGGCTCGTTGGAAACACCATATATTTT.

This clone has just a few counts. The chain has TRBV7-9 and TRBJ1-1, with D unclear. The CDR3 is made up of 14 amino acids. V lost 2 bases to trimming and J lost 0 bases, with 7 bases between them. Germline values: CDR1 SEHNR, CDR2 FQNEAQ (reference sequence). Written as DNA, the CDR3 is TGTGCCAGCAGCTTACCCCCCCTGAACACTGAAGCTTTCTTT. It codes for CASSLPPLNTEAFF.

This chain links TRBV19 with TRBJ1-4, with D tentatively TRBD1 (5 bases). Looked up from germline, CDR1 is LNHDA and CDR2 is SQIVND (reference sequence). Trimming cost V 2 bases and J 8 bases, with 12 bases left between them. The CDR3 totals 14 residues. In DNA, the CDR3 is TGTGCCAGTAGTATACAGGGTCATCGGGAAAAACTGTTTTTT. This gives the protein CASSIQGHREKLFF.

This chain uses TRBV24-1 with TRBJ1-4; the D gene is possibly TRBD1 (6 bases). The V end was cut by 6 bases, the J end by 0 bases, with 16 bases between. This CDR3 has 17 amino acids. CDR1 KGHDR and CDR2 SFDVKD come from the germline V gene. The CDR3 sequence: CATSHARGFPTNEKLFF. The CDR3 DNA reads TGTGCCACCAGTCACGCCAGGGGCTTCCCAACTAATGAAAAACTGTTTTTT.

The rearrangement joins TRBV6-4 to TRBJ2-6; D remains unclear. The V end was cut by 2 bases, the J end by 0 bases, with 5 bases between. The CDR3 has 15 residues. Germline V gene lookup returns CDR1 MRHNA and CDR2 SNTAGT. CDR3 nucleotide sequence: TGTGCCAGCAGTGACATCCACTCTGGGGCCAACGTCCTGACTTTC. Translation gives CASSDIHSGANVLTF.

The rearrangement joins TRBV10-3 to TRBJ1-3; TRBD1 aligns across 9 bases. Germline values: CDR1 ENHRY, CDR2 SYGVKD. The ends lost 3 bases at V and 4 bases at J; junction bases unmatched: 1. This CDR3 region has 14 residues. Written as DNA, the CDR3 is TGTGCCATCAGTGATGACAGGGGGGGAAACACCATATATTTT. Translating gives CAISDDRGGNTIYF.